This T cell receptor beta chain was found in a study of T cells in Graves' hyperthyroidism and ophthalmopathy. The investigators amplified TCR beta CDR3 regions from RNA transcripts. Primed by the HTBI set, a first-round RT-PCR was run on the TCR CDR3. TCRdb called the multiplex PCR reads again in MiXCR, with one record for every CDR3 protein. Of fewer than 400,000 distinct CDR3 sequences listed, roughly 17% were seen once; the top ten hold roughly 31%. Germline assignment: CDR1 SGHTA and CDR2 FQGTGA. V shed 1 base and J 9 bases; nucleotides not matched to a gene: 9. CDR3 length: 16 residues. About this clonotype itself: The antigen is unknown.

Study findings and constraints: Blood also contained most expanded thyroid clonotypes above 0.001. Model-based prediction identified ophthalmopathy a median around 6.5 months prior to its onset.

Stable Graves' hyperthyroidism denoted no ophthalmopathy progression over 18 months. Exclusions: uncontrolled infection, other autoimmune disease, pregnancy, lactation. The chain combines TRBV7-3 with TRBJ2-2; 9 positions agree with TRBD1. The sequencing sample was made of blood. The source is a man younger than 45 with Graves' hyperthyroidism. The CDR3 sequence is CASSLRQGGPSRELFF. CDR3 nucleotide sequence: TGTGCCAGCAGCTTAAGACAGGGGGGCCCATCCAGGGAGCTGTTTTTT.